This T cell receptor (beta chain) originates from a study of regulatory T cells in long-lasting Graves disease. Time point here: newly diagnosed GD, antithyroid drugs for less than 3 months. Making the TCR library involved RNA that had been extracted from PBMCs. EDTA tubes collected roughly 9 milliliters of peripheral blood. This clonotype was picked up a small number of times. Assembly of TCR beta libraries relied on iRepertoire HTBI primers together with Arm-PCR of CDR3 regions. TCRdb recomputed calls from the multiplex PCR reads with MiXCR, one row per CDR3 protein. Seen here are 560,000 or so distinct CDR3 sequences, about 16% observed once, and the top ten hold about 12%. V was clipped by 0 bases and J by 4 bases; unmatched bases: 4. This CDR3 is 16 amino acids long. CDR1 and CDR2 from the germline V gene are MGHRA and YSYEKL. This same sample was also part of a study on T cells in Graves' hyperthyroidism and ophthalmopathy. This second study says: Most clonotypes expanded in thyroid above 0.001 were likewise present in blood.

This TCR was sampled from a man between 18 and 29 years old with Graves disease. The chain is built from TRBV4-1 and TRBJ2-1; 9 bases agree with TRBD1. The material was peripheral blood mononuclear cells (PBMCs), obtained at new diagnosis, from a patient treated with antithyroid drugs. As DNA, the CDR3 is TGCGCCAGCAGCCAAGAGGGGGACAGGGAGTACAATGAGCAGTTCTTC. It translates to CASSQEGDREYNEQFF.